This T cell receptor (beta chain) was identified during a study of human T cells and chemical hapten exposure. Study-wide context: Patients, largely female, had alopecia areata, totalis or universalis.

Library preparation tagged each individual cDNA molecule with a unique molecular identifier. TCRdb called the RACE reads again in MiXCR, with one record for every CDR3 protein. The repertoire holds fewer than 95,000 distinct CDR3 sequences, with about 10% as singletons. Time point noted: patch test 1, 2 weeks after DPC sensitization. Treatment specified: therapeutic diphenylcyclopropenone sensitization with weekly scalp DPC. As for this clonotype: This may stem from a read error, because a much larger clone lies one nucleotide away.

V lost 10 bases, J lost 4 bases, and 19 bases lay in between. The CDR3 is 14 residues long. V usage is TRBV12-3 or TRBV12-4 and J usage is TRBJ1-2; weak D call: TRBD1 (5 bases). This sequence was found in a man aged 40-49 years with alopecia areata. Some clones in this sample may be carry-over from other donors' samples. This specimen consisted of whole blood, obtained in connection with sensitization to the hapten diphenylcyclopropenone (DPC). The CDR3 DNA sequence: TGTGCCAACAGCCCTTCGGGACTGAGCTATGGCTACACCTTC. This codes for CANSPSGLSYGYTF.